This entry lists 8 T cell receptor beta chains sequenced from one sample in a study of cytomegalovirus exposure and HLA in healthy donors. Primers included in the PCR were 60 Vbeta and 13 Jbeta primers. Here immunoSEQ multiplex PCR was the method, and the copy in TCRdb shows in-frame clones only, minus some. The table includes 90,000 to 140,000 clones, nearly 85% detected once. The source material was PBMCs. These receptors were taken from a young man in good health and CMV-seronegative.

This chain connects TRBV7-9 to TRBJ1-1; D is perhaps TRBD1 (5 bases). The ends were cut back, 2 bases at V and 2 bases at J, with 12 bases in the middle. Germline V lookup: CDR1 SEHNR, CDR2 FQNEAQ (reference sequence). The CDR3 has 15 amino acids. The CDR3 DNA reads as TGTGCCAGCAGCTTATTGAGGGGAGGAAACACTGAAGCTTTCTTT. Translating it yields CASSLLRGGNTEAFF.

This clone was detected a few times. The CDR3 DNA follows: TGTGCCAGCAGTCCCCAGGTTCGGCAGCCCCAGCATTTT. Translated, it gives CASSPQVRQPQHF. The chain joins TRBV28 to TRBJ1-5; no definite D call. CDR1 MDHEN and CDR2 SYDVKM come from the germline V gene. The V and J ends lost 5 bases and 7 bases respectively, with 12 bases between them. The CDR3 totals 13 residues.

The rearrangement uses TRBV7-9 and TRBJ1-2, with a possible D match to TRBD1 (6 bases). Germline V lookup: CDR1 SEHNR, CDR2 FQNEAQ (reference sequence). The CDR3 loop spans 14 amino acids. The V end was cut by 1 base, the J end by 7 bases, with 13 bases between. The CDR3 coding sequence is TGTGCCAGCAGCTTAGGGTCGGTCAGGGGTGGCTACACCTTC. This encodes CASSLGSVRGGYTF.

In regard to this clone: One junction end disagrees with the germline gene, perhaps due to a read error. V and J are TRBV6-5 and TRBJ2-7; D perhaps matches TRBD2 (6 bases). The germline gives CDR1 MNHEY, CDR2 SVGAGI. The CDR3 has 16 amino acids. CDR3 DNA: TGTGCCGGCAGTTACTCTTCGGCTAGCGTGAACTACGAGCAGTACTTC. It codes for CAGSYSSASVNYEQYF.

The chain combines TRBV5-1 with TRBJ2-7; 7 bases agree with TRBD2. Trimming at V came to 5 bases and at J to 3 bases, leaving 8 bases not matched to a gene. Germline assignment: CDR1 SGHRS and CDR2 YFSETQ. CDR3 length: 14 residues. CDR3 amino acids: CASRLAVNVYEQYF. In DNA, the CDR3 is TGCGCCAGCAGGCTAGCGGTGAATGTCTACGAGCAGTACTTC.

This rearrangement joins TRBV16 to TRBJ2-1; 9 bases are shared with TRBD1. This CDR3 spans 14 amino acids. Germline lookup yields CDR1 KGHSY and CDR2 FQNENV. V trimming: 3 bases; J trimming: 7 bases; junction bases outside the gene matches: 4. The chain's CDR3 is CASSHAGTGNEQFF. CDR3 nucleotides: TGTGCCAGCAGCCACGCCGGGACAGGGAATGAGCAGTTCTTC.

Only a few counts were recorded for this clone. The chain combines TRBV6-5 with TRBJ2-7; 14 bases line up with TRBD2. Germline assignment: CDR1 MNHEY and CDR2 SVGAGI. CDR3 length equals 16 residues. V shed 0 bases and J 4 bases; nucleotides not matched to a gene: 2. The CDR3 here is CASSYSGLAGAYEQYF. Written as DNA, the CDR3 is TGTGCCAGCAGTTACTCGGGACTAGCGGGAGCTTACGAGCAGTACTTC.

This CDR3 is CAISITGLAGVGNEQFF. CDR3 coding DNA: TGTGCCATCAGTATCACGGGACTAGCGGGAGTAGGGAATGAGCAGTTCTTC. The genes are TRBV10-3 and TRBJ2-1, with TRBD2 identical over 14 bases. Germline V gene sequence: CDR1 ENHRY, CDR2 SYGVKD. The CDR3 runs to 17 residues. V lost 5 bases, J lost 7 bases, and 10 bases stayed unmatched.